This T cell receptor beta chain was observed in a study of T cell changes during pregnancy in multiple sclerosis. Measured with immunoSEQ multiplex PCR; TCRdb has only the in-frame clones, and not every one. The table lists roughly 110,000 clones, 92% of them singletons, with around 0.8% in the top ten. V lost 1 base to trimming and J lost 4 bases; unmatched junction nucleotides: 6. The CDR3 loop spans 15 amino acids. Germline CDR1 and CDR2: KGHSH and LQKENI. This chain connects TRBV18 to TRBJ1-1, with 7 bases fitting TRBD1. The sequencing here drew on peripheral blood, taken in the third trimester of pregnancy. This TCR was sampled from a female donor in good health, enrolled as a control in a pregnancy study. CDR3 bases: TGTGCCAGCTCACCACGGCAGGGGGACGGCACTGAAGCTTTCTTT. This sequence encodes CASSPRQGDGTEAFF.